This is a list of T cell receptor beta chains from one sample in a study of blood T cell repertoires in COVID-19. Clones were sequenced by immunoSEQ multiplex PCR, and TCRdb holds only the in-frame ones, with some missing. Among about 160,000 clones listed, around 80% were seen once. Sequenced input: peripheral blood. These TCRs come from a woman of 80 years or more with acute or convalescent COVID-19. Each CDR3 is given with its conserved first and last residue. A D gene is named only where the DNA matches it firmly. Size values are once, few and many counts, or a class for expanded clones, and some rows have none.

d_gene,v_gene,abundance,j_gene,CDR3aa,CDR3nt
TRBD1,TRBV3-1/TRBV3-2,NA,TRBJ2-7,CASSQDGGTGGREQYF,TGTGCCAGCAGCCAAGATGGGGGGACAGGGGGTAGGGAGCAGTACTTC
TRBD1,TRBV29-1,NA,TRBJ1-1,CSVDRQGMNTEAFF,TGCAGCGTCGACAGACAGGGCATGAACACTGAAGCTTTCTTT
TRBD1,TRBV18,NA,TRBJ2-3,CASSPGTGGTDTQYF,TGTGCCAGCTCCCCCGGGACAGGGGGAACAGATACGCAGTATTTT
NA,TRBV6-6,NA,TRBJ1-1,CASSKTGYTEAFF,TGTGCCAGCAGCAAAACAGGATACACTGAAGCTTTCTTT
NA,TRBV18,once,TRBJ2-7,CASSPSERITSYEQYF,TGTGCCAGCTCACCCAGTGAGAGGATCACCTCCTACGAGCAGTACTTC
TRBD2,TRBV14,many,TRBJ2-1,CASSQDRLAGYNEQFF,TGTGCCAGCAGCCAAGATAGACTAGCGGGTTACAATGAGCAGTTCTTC
TRBD1,TRBV10-3,NA,TRBJ1-2,CAISESRQGDGYTF,TGTGCCATCAGTGAGTCCCGACAGGGAGATGGCTACACCTTC
TRBD1,TRBV2,NA,TRBJ1-2,CASAPPGGSNYGYTF,TGTGCCAGCGCTCCGCCAGGGGGATCTAACTATGGCTACACCTTC
TRBD1,TRBV5-1,NA,TRBJ1-2,CASSQDRGDYGYTF,TGCGCCAGCAGCCAGGACAGGGGGGACTATGGCTACACCTTC
NA,TRBV20-1,NA,TRBJ1-5,CSAIDGTNQPQHF,TGCAGTGCTATTGACGGGACTAATCAGCCCCAGCATTTT
NA,TRBV6-5,NA,TRBJ1-3,CASSYEGTSGNTIYF,TGTGCCAGCAGTTATGAGGGCACCTCTGGAAACACCATATATTTT
NA,TRBV7-9,NA,TRBJ1-5,CASSLDSRESQHF,TGTGCCAGCAGCTTAGATAGTAGAGAGTCCCAGCATTTT
NA,TRBV9,NA,TRBJ1-5,CASSVAGGNQPQHF,TGTGCCAGCAGCGTAGCAGGGGGCAATCAGCCCCAGCATTTT
NA,TRBV5-4,NA,TRBJ1-2,CASSGSGRGSFYGYTF,TGTGCCAGCAGCGGGTCTGGTAGAGGGAGCTTCTATGGCTACACCTTC
NA,TRBV6-5,NA,TRBJ1-4,CASDPGGGGEKLFF,TGTGCCAGCGACCCGGGTGGGGGGGGTGAAAAACTGTTTTTT
NA,TRBV12-5,NA,TRBJ1-2,CASGLSGENYYGYTF,TGTGCTAGTGGTTTGTCGGGTGAAAACTACTATGGCTACACCTTC
NA,TRBV5-6,once,TRBJ1-1,CASSLWGGAEAFF,TGTGCCAGCAGCTTGTGGGGGGGCGCTGAAGCTTTCTTT
NA,TRBV6-5,NA,TRBJ2-3,CASRWLPADTQYF,TGTGCCAGCAGGTGGTTACCAGCAGATACGCAGTATTTT
TRBD1,TRBV5-8,NA,TRBJ1-2,CASSLVVGTANYGYTF,TGTGCCAGCAGCTTGGTTGTCGGGACAGCTAACTATGGCTACACCTTC
TRBD2,TRBV19,NA,TRBJ2-7,CASSIVTRGLAYRPYEQYF,TGTGCCAGTAGTATAGTTACGAGGGGACTAGCGTACCGCCCCTACGAGCAGTACTTC
NA,TRBV7-9,once,TRBJ1-4,CASSFSGGQGEKLFF,TGTGCCAGCAGCTTTAGCGGGGGCCAAGGAGAAAAACTGTTTTTT
NA,TRBV18,NA,TRBJ1-1,CASSPTLQENTEAFF,TGTGCCAGCTCACCCACTCTACAGGAGAACACTGAAGCTTTCTTT
NA,TRBV6-2/TRBV6-3,NA,TRBJ2-1,CASSYSTLDRPSYEQFF,TGTGCCAGCAGTTACTCGACCCTAGACAGGCCATCGTATGAGCAGTTCTTC
TRBD2,TRBV5-4,NA,TRBJ2-1,CASSHKTSGAYNEQFF,TGTGCCAGCAGCCACAAGACTAGCGGGGCGTACAATGAGCAGTTCTTC
NA,TRBV10-1,NA,TRBJ2-2,CASRMGATGELFF,TGCGCCAGCAGGATGGGGGCCACCGGGGAGCTGTTTTTT
TRBD2,TRBV28,NA,TRBJ2-5,CASSPGRVTQYF,TGTGCCAGCAGCCCCGGGAGGGTGACCCAGTACTTC
TRBD1,TRBV30,NA,TRBJ1-2,CAWSYGTGNGYTF,TGTGCCTGGAGTTATGGGACAGGGAATGGCTACACCTTC
TRBD1,TRBV11-2,NA,TRBJ1-6,CASSLNQQGNSPLHF,TGTGCCAGCAGCTTAAACCAACAGGGGAACTCACCCCTCCACTTT
TRBD2,TRBV5-1,NA,TRBJ2-7,CASSSASGSGEQYF,TGCGCCAGCAGCTCGGCTAGCGGGAGCGGTGAGCAGTACTTC
TRBD1,TRBV28,NA,TRBJ1-1,CASSPRDRLTTEAFF,TGTGCCAGCAGTCCGAGGGACAGGCTTACCACTGAAGCTTTCTTT
TRBD2,TRBV28,NA,TRBJ2-7,CASSPQGSGRSYEQYF,TGTGCCAGCAGTCCCCAAGGTAGCGGGAGGTCCTACGAGCAGTACTTC
TRBD2,TRBV7-9,NA,TRBJ2-1,CASSPPGGSEQFF,TGTGCCAGCAGCCCCCCGGGGGGGAGTGAGCAGTTCTTC
NA,TRBV7-2,NA,TRBJ2-1,CASSSQNPSEQFF,TGTGCCAGCAGCTCTCAAAATCCCAGTGAGCAGTTCTTC
NA,TRBV5-6,few,TRBJ1-1,CASSPPRRGPSTEAFF,TGTGCCAGCAGCCCACCTCGTAGGGGCCCGAGCACTGAAGCTTTCTTT
NA,TRBV19,many,TRBJ2-7,CASSPGMGGVYEQYF,TGTGCCAGTAGCCCCGGGATGGGCGGGGTGTACGAGCAGTACTTC
NA,TRBV7-6,NA,TRBJ1-2,CASSPDPSGGVNYGYTF,TGTGCCAGCAGCCCCGACCCAAGTGGGGGCGTTAACTATGGCTACACCTTC
NA,TRBV20-1,NA,TRBJ1-1,CSASRPGRTEAFF,TGCAGTGCTAGTCGACCAGGGCGGACTGAAGCTTTCTTT
TRBD2,TRBV28,NA,TRBJ2-7,CASSLAGGKEQYF,TGTGCCAGCAGTTTAGCGGGAGGCAAGGAGCAGTACTTC
NA,TRBV18,NA,TRBJ1-3,CASYRPLGGMGGNTIYF,TGTGCCAGCTACCGGCCTCTCGGAGGAATGGGAGGAAACACCATATATTTT
NA,TRBV6-2/TRBV6-3,NA,TRBJ1-5,CASSYHQDQPQHF,TGTGCCAGCAGTTATCATCAGGATCAGCCCCAGCATTTT
NA,TRBV10-3,NA,TRBJ2-3,CAISERRTVEADTQYF,TGTGCCATCAGTGAAAGAAGGACAGTCGAGGCAGATACGCAGTATTTT
TRBD1,TRBV28,NA,TRBJ2-3,CASSGNQGAKADTQYF,TGTGCCAGCTCCGGAAACCAGGGGGCGAAGGCAGATACGCAGTATTTT
TRBD1,TRBV6-6,NA,TRBJ2-7,CASQHGDRTYEQYF,TGTGCCTCTCAGCATGGGGACAGAACATACGAGCAGTACTTC
TRBD2,TRBV7-9,NA,TRBJ2-7,CASSRSGSSGEQYF,TGTGCCAGCAGCCGTAGCGGGAGCTCGGGAGAGCAGTACTTC
NA,TRBV6-5,few,TRBJ1-5,CASSYSSSGKQPQHF,TGTGCCAGCAGTTACTCGAGTTCAGGAAAACAGCCCCAGCATTTT
NA,TRBV11-2,NA,TRBJ1-2,CASSLVGGHYGYTF,TGTGCCAGCAGCTTAGTCGGGGGTCACTATGGCTACACCTTC
NA,TRBV7-2,NA,TRBJ2-3,CASSLGGRGGTDTQYF,TGTGCCAGCAGCTTAGGAGGCAGGGGCGGGACAGATACGCAGTATTTT
TRBD2,TRBV4-2,NA,TRBJ2-3,CASSQDASGSTDTQYF,TGTGCCAGCAGCCAAGATGCTAGCGGTAGCACAGATACGCAGTATTTT
NA,TRBV28,NA,TRBJ1-3,CASSQMGGSGNTIYF,TGTGCCAGCAGCCAGATGGGAGGGTCTGGAAACACCATATATTTT
NA,TRBV6-5,NA,TRBJ2-7,CASSYPGRTYEQYF,TGTGCCAGCAGTTACCCCGGTCGAACCTACGAGCAGTACTTC
NA,TRBV4-1,NA,TRBJ1-4,CASSQGGGLVFGEKLFF,TGCGCCAGCAGCCAAGGGGGGGGTTTGGTATTTGGTGAAAAACTGTTTTTT
NA,TRBV19,once,TRBJ2-1,CASSIAVQGPRGQFF,TGTGCCAGTAGTATAGCGGTGCAGGGTCCGCGGGGGCAGTTCTTC
TRBD1,TRBV7-9,NA,TRBJ2-2,CASSSPDRANTGELFF,TGTGCCAGCAGCTCTCCGGACAGGGCGAACACCGGGGAGCTGTTTTTT
TRBD2,TRBV3-1/TRBV3-2,NA,TRBJ2-7,CASSMTGTTWNYEQYF,TGTGCCAGCAGCATGACCGGGACTACCTGGAACTACGAGCAGTACTTC
TRBD1,TRBV7-9,NA,TRBJ1-1,CASSRQGAINTEAFF,TGTGCCAGCAGCCGACAGGGGGCAATAAACACTGAAGCTTTCTTT